This T cell receptor beta chain emerged from a study of cytomegalovirus exposure and HLA in healthy donors. The primer mix had 60 Vbeta and 13 Jbeta primers. Produced via immunoSEQ multiplex PCR; TCRdb's table is partial and in-frame only. The sample totals about 140,000 clones. V shed 3 bases and J 2 bases; nucleotides not matched to a gene: 5. The CDR3 loop spans 16 amino acids. Germline assignment: CDR1 ENHRY and CDR2 SYGVKD. The chain couples TRBV10-3 to TRBJ2-3; TRBD1 aligns across 10 bases. Source material: PBMCs. The source of this sequence is a man aged 40-50 years in good health and CMV-seronegative. The CDR3 loop reads CAISETGTGATDTQYF. For the CDR3, the DNA is TGTGCCATCAGTGAAACCGGGACAGGGGCCACAGATACGCAGTATTTT.